Each of the 11 T cell receptor beta chains below was sequenced from the same sample in a study of beta chain features in type 1 diabetes. Findings and limits, study-wide: Among all four CD4+ subsets, Type 1 diabetes patients had TCRB CDR3s that were moderately but significantly shorter.

What these receptors recognize is not known. cDNA synthesis used the whole RNA isolate, giving expressed TCRB sequences. This table comes from immunoSEQ multiplex PCR, and its TCRdb copy is limited to in-frame clones, with some not included. The sample yields 400,000 or so clones, over 8.5% seen once. Material: central memory CD4+ T cells from blood. The receptors shown here come from a man younger than 45 with type 1 diabetes.

To note about this clone: One end of the junction varies from germline; a read error may be responsible. The chain uses TRBV7-2 and TRBJ2-1; D is unresolved. The CDR3 consists of 14 residues. Germline V gene data show CDR1 as SGHTA and CDR2 as FQGNSA. The CDR3 is CASSQGSFIGELFF. The CDR3, as DNA: TGTGCCAGCAGCCAAGGGTCATTTATCGGTGAGCTGTTCTTC.

This clone was seen a few times. J is TRBJ2-3 and V is TRBV4-3, with TRBD2 as a possible D gene (5 bases). Trimming took 5 bases from V and 11 from J, leaving 11 bases between them. The CDR3 is made up of 11 amino acids. CDR1 and CDR2 (germline): LGHNA, YSLEER. The CDR3 DNA reads TGCGCCAGCAGCTCGCTAGCTGAGCAGTATTTT. This sequence encodes CASSSLAEQYF.

CDR3 loop: CAISEAGGGNQPQHF. The CDR3 DNA reads TGTGCCATCAGTGAGGCTGGGGGTGGCAATCAGCCCCAGCATTTT. V gene TRBV10-3 combines with J gene TRBJ1-5, with D maybe TRBD1 (5 bases). V shed 2 bases and J shed 2 bases, with 10 bases lying between them. The CDR3 is 15 amino acids. CDR1 is ENHRY and CDR2 is SYGVKD in the germline V gene.

This chain links TRBV19 with TRBJ2-1; 7 bases are a match to TRBD2. This CDR3 has 16 amino acids. Germline CDR1 is LNHDA and CDR2 is SQIVND (reference sequence). J was trimmed by 2 bases and V by 4 bases; bases with no gene match: 8. The CDR3 DNA sequence: TGTGCCAGTAGTAAAGGCGGGAGAAGCCCCTACAATGAGCAGTTCTTC. Protein: CASSKGGRSPYNEQFF.

This clone has more than one count but fewer than ten. V usage is TRBV28 and J usage is TRBJ2-3; D remains ambiguous. The germline V and J ends were trimmed by 4 bases and 5 bases, with 13 bases remaining between them. Germline V gives CDR1 MDHEN, CDR2 SYDVKM. The CDR3 spans 14 residues. The CDR3 here is CASSSNDRLDTQYF. DNA for the CDR3: TGTGCCAGCAGTTCCAATGATAGGTTAGATACGCAGTATTTT.

This clone has a handful of counts. The rearrangement uses TRBV19 and TRBJ2-1, with 9 bases lining up with TRBD2. The CDR3 has 16 residues. Germline assignment: CDR1 LNHDA and CDR2 SQIVND (reference sequence). The V and J ends lost 1 base and 5 bases, in that order; junction bases with no gene match: 6. The CDR3 DNA follows: TGTGCCAGTAGTATAGGGGCGGGAGGGCCTAACAATGAGCAGTTCTTC. Translation: CASSIGAGGPNNEQFF.

CDR3 sequence (DNA): TGTGCCAGCAGTCAGGGGCTGTCCTACGAGCAGTACTTC. Its translation: CASSQGLSYEQYF. The chain has TRBV28 and TRBJ2-7; the D gene is possibly TRBD1 (6 bases). V gave up 5 bases and J gave up 1 base, with 9 bases separating them. This CDR3 region has 13 residues. The germline CDR1 and CDR2 sequences are MDHEN and SYDVKM.

The V and J genes are TRBV27 and TRBJ1-1; weak D call: TRBD1 (6 bases). Trimming cost V 4 bases and J 2 bases, with 11 bases left between them. Germline V gene data show CDR1 as MNHEY and CDR2 as SMNVEV (reference sequence). The CDR3 loop spans 14 amino acids. The CDR3 region has the DNA TGTGCCAGCAGTTCCCCGGGACATAACACTGAAGCTTTCTTT. Its translation: CASSSPGHNTEAFF.

The chain uses TRBV28 and TRBJ2-5; D possibly matches TRBD1 or TRBD2 (6 bases each). Germline CDR1 reads MDHEN; CDR2 reads SYDVKM. The V end lost 5 bases, the J end lost 4 bases, and 14 bases lay between the germline ends. This CDR3 contains 14 residues. CDR3 nucleotide sequence: TGTGCCAGCAGTCAGGGGACTCACCGAGAGACCCAGTACTTC. This translates into CASSQGTHRETQYF.

The gene calls are TRBV7-8 and TRBJ2-7; D not certain. The J call may be wrong; the DNA end is better matched by TRBJ2-5. The germline CDR1 and CDR2 sequences are SGHVS and FQNEAQ. There are 14 residues in the CDR3. CDR3 amino acids: CASSFLRPEETQYF. The CDR3 DNA reads TGTGCCAGCAGCTTCCTGCGGCCCGAGGAGACCCAGTACTTC.

J is TRBJ2-5 and V is TRBV2; maybe TRBD2 (6 bases). Trimming took off 6 bases at V and 5 bases at J, with 19 bases between the two ends. The CDR3 length is 15 residues. Germline V gene sequence: CDR1 SNHLY, CDR2 FYNNEI. The CDR3 sequence: CASSFPVGGFETQYF. The CDR3 nucleotides are TGTGCCAGCAGCTTCCCGGTGGGGGGTTTCGAGACCCAGTACTTC.